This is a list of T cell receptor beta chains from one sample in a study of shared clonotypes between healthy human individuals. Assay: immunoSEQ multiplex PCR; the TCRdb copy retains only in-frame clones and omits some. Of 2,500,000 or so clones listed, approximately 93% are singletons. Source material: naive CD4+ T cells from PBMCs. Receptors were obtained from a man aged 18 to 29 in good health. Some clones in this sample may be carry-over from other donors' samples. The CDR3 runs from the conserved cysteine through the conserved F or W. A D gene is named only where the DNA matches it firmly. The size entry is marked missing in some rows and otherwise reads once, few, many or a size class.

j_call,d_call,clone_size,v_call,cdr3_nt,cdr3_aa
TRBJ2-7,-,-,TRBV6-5,TGTGCCAGCAGTTACTCTCTGGCAGACCCCTACGAGCAGTACTTC,CASSYSLADPYEQYF
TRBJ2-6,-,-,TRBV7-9,TGTGCCAGCAGCTTGGGCCGGTGGGCTGGGGCCAACGTCCTGACTTTC,CASSLGRWAGANVLTF
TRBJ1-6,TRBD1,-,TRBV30,TGTGCCTGGAGGGAAGGGACAGCACTTAATTCACCCCTCCACTTT,CAWREGTALNSPLHF
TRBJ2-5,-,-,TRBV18,TGTGCCAGCTCCCGGGGAGAAGAGACCCAGTACTTC,CASSRGEETQYF
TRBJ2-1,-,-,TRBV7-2,TGTGCCAGCAGCGTCAATTGGGCGCGGGGGCAGTTCTTC,CASSVNWARGQFF
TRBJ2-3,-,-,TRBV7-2,TGTGCCAGCAGCCGCAAAAGCACAGATACGCAGTATTTT,CASSRKSTDTQYF
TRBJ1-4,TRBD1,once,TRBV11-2,TGTGCCAGCAGCTTAGGGGACAGTCTAGGAAAACTGTTTTTT,CASSLGDSLGKLFF
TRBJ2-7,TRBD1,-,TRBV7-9,TGTGCCAGCAGCTTAGGTCGACAGGGTGGCGAGCAGTACTTC,CASSLGRQGGEQYF
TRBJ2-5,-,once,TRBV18,TGTGCCAGCTCACCATGGGCCCGACAGCCACAAGAGACCCAGTACTTC,CASSPWARQPQETQYF
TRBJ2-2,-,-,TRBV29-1,TGCAGCGTTGCGGTCACCGGGGAGCTGTTTTTT,CSVAVTGELFF
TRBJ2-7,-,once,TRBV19,TGTGCCGCACTGGGTACCAATTCCTACGAGCAGTACTTC,CAALGTNSYEQYF
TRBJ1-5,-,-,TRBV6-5,TGTGCCAGCAGGGTAGGAAGCAATCAGCCCCAGCATTTT,CASRVGSNQPQHF
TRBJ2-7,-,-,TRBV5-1,TGCGCCAGCAGCCAATCTTACGAGCAGTACTTC,CASSQSYEQYF